These T cell receptor beta chains were read from a single sample in a study. TCRdb independently ran MiXCR on the RT-PCR reads; one entry per CDR3 protein. The repertoire includes about 700,000 distinct CDR3 sequences, 11% to 15% of them detected once, and 3.6% sits in the top ten. Material: memory CD4+ T cells from blood. These receptors were collected from a female donor in good health, serving as a healthy control. CDR3s include the opening cysteine and the closing phenylalanine or tryptophan. The order of the fields is V gene, J gene, D gene, CDR3 length, clone size, CDR3 DNA, CDR3 protein. A D gene is named only where the DNA matches it firmly. Clone size is stated in some rows and not others, as once, few, many or a class when expanded.

v_gene: TRBV2
j_gene: TRBJ2-7
d_gene: TRBD2
len: 14
abundance: .
CDR3nt: TGTGCCAGCAGTAGCGGGGGGGCCTTCTACGAGCAGTACTTC
CDR3aa: CASSSGGAFYEQYF

v_gene: TRBV6-5
j_gene: TRBJ1-2
d_gene: TRBD1
len: 16
abundance: few
CDR3nt: TGTGCCAGCAGTCCTGGACAGGGACCCTCGCTCAATGGCTACACCTTC
CDR3aa: CASSPGQGPSLNGYTF

v_gene: TRBV5-1
j_gene: TRBJ2-7
d_gene: .
len: 14
abundance: .
CDR3nt: TGCGCCAGCAGGCGCGACCAGGGAATTGACGAGCAGTACTTC
CDR3aa: CASRRDQGIDEQYF

v_gene: TRBV6-5
j_gene: TRBJ1-5
d_gene: .
len: 15
abundance: .
CDR3nt: TGTGCCAGCAGAGCCACCGACAGTAGCAATCAGCCCCAGCATTTT
CDR3aa: CASRATDSSNQPQHF

v_gene: TRBV7-8
j_gene: TRBJ2-7
d_gene: TRBD1
len: 14
abundance: few
CDR3nt: TGTGCCAGCAGCCAGACAGGGAATACCTACGAGCAGTACTTC
CDR3aa: CASSQTGNTYEQYF

v_gene: TRBV18
j_gene: TRBJ2-3
d_gene: TRBD1
len: 17
abundance: .
CDR3nt: TGTGCCAGCTCACCCGACCCGGGACAGGGGTACACAGATACGCAGTATTTT
CDR3aa: CASSPDPGQGYTDTQYF

v_gene: TRBV28
j_gene: TRBJ2-3
d_gene: TRBD2
len: 14
abundance: few
CDR3nt: TGTGCCAGCAGTAGGCGGGAGGGCCTGAGTACGCAGTATTTT
CDR3aa: CASSRREGLSTQYF

v_gene: TRBV29-1
j_gene: TRBJ2-3
d_gene: TRBD2
len: 15
abundance: many
CDR3nt: TGCAGCGTGGATCTTAGCGGGAGTGGTACAGATACGCAGTATTTT
CDR3aa: CSVDLSGSGTDTQYF

v_gene: TRBV12-3/TRBV12-4
j_gene: TRBJ1-1
d_gene: TRBD1
len: 16
abundance: few
CDR3nt: TGTGCCAGCAGATTTAACCTCGACAGGGGGGACACTGAAGCTTTCTTT
CDR3aa: CASRFNLDRGDTEAFF

v_gene: TRBV6-6
j_gene: TRBJ2-1
d_gene: TRBD2
len: 18
abundance: .
CDR3nt: TGTGCCAGCAGTTACCCGGCCAGCGGGGGGAGCTCCTACAATGAGCAGTTCTTC
CDR3aa: CASSYPASGGSSYNEQFF

v_gene: TRBV5-1
j_gene: TRBJ2-7
d_gene: TRBD2
len: 15
abundance: .
CDR3nt: TGCGCCAGCAAACCCGGTACTAGCGGAGGGGGAGAGCAGTACTTC
CDR3aa: CASKPGTSGGGEQYF

v_gene: TRBV12-3/TRBV12-4
j_gene: TRBJ2-1
d_gene: TRBD1
len: 15
abundance: .
CDR3nt: TGTGCCAGCAGGGGGACAGGGGCCTTCCTTAGTGAGCAGTTCTTC
CDR3aa: CASRGTGAFLSEQFF

v_gene: TRBV3-1
j_gene: TRBJ2-4
d_gene: TRBD1
len: 17
abundance: many
CDR3nt: TGTGCCAGCAGACAAGAGAGGGACAGGGGGCAGGGAAACATTCAGTACTTC
CDR3aa: CASRQERDRGQGNIQYF

v_gene: TRBV5-6
j_gene: TRBJ2-5
d_gene: TRBD2
len: 16
abundance: many
CDR3nt: TGTGCCAGCAGCTTGGGGTTAGCGGGGAACCAAGAGACCCAGTACTTC
CDR3aa: CASSLGLAGNQETQYF

v_gene: TRBV6-2/TRBV6-3
j_gene: TRBJ1-1
d_gene: .
len: 15
abundance: .
CDR3nt: TGTGCCAGCACCCTCAACCTGGGGGCTAACACTGAAGCTTTCTTT
CDR3aa: CASTLNLGANTEAFF

v_gene: TRBV20-1
j_gene: TRBJ2-2
d_gene: TRBD1
len: 15
abundance: few
CDR3nt: TGCAGTGCCCTGCAAGGGGGCATGGACACCGGGGAGCTGTTTTTT
CDR3aa: CSALQGGMDTGELFF

v_gene: TRBV20-1
j_gene: TRBJ2-4
d_gene: .
len: 15
abundance: .
CDR3nt: TGCAGTGCTAGAGTCCCGGGTCTAGCCAAAAACATTCAGTACTTC
CDR3aa: CSARVPGLAKNIQYF

v_gene: TRBV4-2
j_gene: TRBJ2-7
d_gene: TRBD2
len: 16
abundance: .
CDR3nt: TGTGCCAGCAGCCAAGATCCAGCGGGGGGGTCCTACGAGCAGTACTTC
CDR3aa: CASSQDPAGGSYEQYF

v_gene: TRBV20-1
j_gene: TRBJ2-1
d_gene: .
len: 14
abundance: many
CDR3nt: TGCAGTGCTAGAGATGGTAGCGGTGGCAATGAGCAGTTCTTC
CDR3aa: CSARDGSGGNEQFF

v_gene: TRBV4-3
j_gene: TRBJ1-2
d_gene: .
len: 15
abundance: .
CDR3nt: TGCGCCAGCAGCCAAGATCGGCCGGAAAGACGTGGCTACACCTTC
CDR3aa: CASSQDRPERRGYTF

v_gene: TRBV6-5
j_gene: TRBJ1-5
d_gene: .
len: 13
abundance: few
CDR3nt: TGTGCCAGCAGTAACAGGGTGGCGGAGCCCCAGCATTTT
CDR3aa: CASSNRVAEPQHF

v_gene: TRBV12-3/TRBV12-4
j_gene: TRBJ1-5
d_gene: .
len: 15
abundance: few
CDR3nt: TGTGCCAGCAGCGACACTGCCCCGGGCAATCAGCCCCAGCATTTT
CDR3aa: CASSDTAPGNQPQHF

v_gene: TRBV11-2
j_gene: TRBJ2-1
d_gene: .
len: 14
abundance: .
CDR3nt: TGTGCCAGCAGCTTAGATCGGCAGGGCAATGAGCAGTTCTTC
CDR3aa: CASSLDRQGNEQFF

v_gene: TRBV7-9
j_gene: TRBJ1-5
d_gene: .
len: 13
abundance: many
CDR3nt: TGTGCCAGCAGCCTTCAAGCCGATCAGCCCCAGCATTTT
CDR3aa: CASSLQADQPQHF

v_gene: TRBV7-3
j_gene: TRBJ2-7
d_gene: .
len: 14
abundance: many
CDR3nt: TGTGCCAGCAGATCCGGTGGTAGCACCTACGAGCAGTACTTC
CDR3aa: CASRSGGSTYEQYF

v_gene: TRBV19
j_gene: TRBJ2-5
d_gene: .
len: 13
abundance: few
CDR3nt: TGTGCCAGTAGTATGGCTCAACAAGAGACCCAGTACTTC
CDR3aa: CASSMAQQETQYF

v_gene: TRBV25-1
j_gene: TRBJ2-1
d_gene: TRBD2
len: 15
abundance: .
CDR3nt: TGTGCCAGCGGCCCTGAGGAGCGGGATATCAATGAGCAGTTCTTC
CDR3aa: CASGPEERDINEQFF

v_gene: TRBV12-3/TRBV12-4
j_gene: TRBJ2-4
d_gene: .
len: 13
abundance: many
CDR3nt: TGTGCCAGCAGTTTCGAGAGGGGCAACATTCAGTACTTC
CDR3aa: CASSFERGNIQYF

v_gene: TRBV4-3
j_gene: TRBJ1-1
d_gene: TRBD1
len: 15
abundance: few
CDR3nt: TGCGCCAGCAGCCAAGATTGGGGACAGGGGGCGAGAGCTTTCTTT
CDR3aa: CASSQDWGQGARAFF

v_gene: TRBV6-5
j_gene: TRBJ1-5
d_gene: TRBD1
len: 15
abundance: .
CDR3nt: TGTGCCAGCAGTCGACAGGGTACAGGCAATCAGCCCCAGCATTTT
CDR3aa: CASSRQGTGNQPQHF

v_gene: TRBV4-2
j_gene: TRBJ2-7
d_gene: .
len: 15
abundance: few
CDR3nt: TGTGCCAGCAGCCAAGAGGCCAGTCAATTCTACGAGCAGTACTTC
CDR3aa: CASSQEASQFYEQYF

v_gene: TRBV25-1
j_gene: TRBJ1-2
d_gene: .
len: 14
abundance: few
CDR3nt: TGTGCCAGCAGTGAAGGGGAGGACTACTATGGCTACACCTTC
CDR3aa: CASSEGEDYYGYTF

v_gene: TRBV5-1
j_gene: TRBJ2-6
d_gene: .
len: 18
abundance: few
CDR3nt: TGCGCCAGCACCGATCCCAGGCTAGCGTTAGCTGGGGCCAACGTCCTGACTTTC
CDR3aa: CASTDPRLALAGANVLTF

v_gene: TRBV20-1
j_gene: TRBJ2-7
d_gene: .
len: 12
abundance: .
CDR3nt: TGCAGTGCTAATTGGAACTCCCACGAGCAGTACTTC
CDR3aa: CSANWNSHEQYF

v_gene: TRBV24-1
j_gene: TRBJ1-2
d_gene: TRBD1
len: 13
abundance: .
CDR3nt: TGTGCCACCAGTGATGAAGGACAGGGTGGCTACACCTTC
CDR3aa: CATSDEGQGGYTF

v_gene: TRBV20-1
j_gene: TRBJ2-3
d_gene: .
len: 15
abundance: .
CDR3nt: TGCAGTGCTCTACAGGGCCATACCAGCACAGATACGCAGTATTTT
CDR3aa: CSALQGHTSTDTQYF

v_gene: TRBV9
j_gene: TRBJ1-1
d_gene: .
len: 13
abundance: .
CDR3nt: TGTGCCAGCACCCAGGCTATGAACACTGAAGCTTTCTTT
CDR3aa: CASTQAMNTEAFF

v_gene: TRBV20-1
j_gene: TRBJ2-1
d_gene: .
len: 16
abundance: few
CDR3nt: TGCAGTGCTAGAGCCAGGGGTGGCGGCTCCTACAATGAGCAGTTCTTC
CDR3aa: CSARARGGGSYNEQFF

v_gene: TRBV6-5
j_gene: TRBJ1-6
d_gene: .
len: 13
abundance: many
CDR3nt: TGTGCCAGCAGCCGGGACTTCTATTCACCCCTCCACTTT
CDR3aa: CASSRDFYSPLHF

v_gene: TRBV27
j_gene: TRBJ1-2
d_gene: TRBD1
len: 15
abundance: few
CDR3nt: TGTGCCAGCAGTTCCGGGACAGGACGTGGGTATGGCTACACCTTC
CDR3aa: CASSSGTGRGYGYTF

v_gene: TRBV4-1
j_gene: TRBJ2-1
d_gene: TRBD2
len: 16
abundance: .
CDR3nt: TGCGCCAGCAGCCACAGGACTAGCGACCCTGGACGGGAGCAGTTCTTC
CDR3aa: CASSHRTSDPGREQFF

v_gene: TRBV6-1
j_gene: TRBJ2-2
d_gene: .
len: 14
abundance: few
CDR3nt: TGTGCCAGCAGTCCCAGTTTGAACACCGGGGAGCTGTTTTTT
CDR3aa: CASSPSLNTGELFF

v_gene: TRBV6-6
j_gene: TRBJ2-7
d_gene: .
len: 13
abundance: .
CDR3nt: TGTGCCAGCAGAGACAGGACCTACTACGAGCAGTACTTC
CDR3aa: CASRDRTYYEQYF

v_gene: TRBV20-1
j_gene: TRBJ2-6
d_gene: .
len: 17
abundance: few
CDR3nt: TGCAGTGCTAGGCTACAGGGTTTCGGCTCTGGGGCCAACGTCCTGACTTTC
CDR3aa: CSARLQGFGSGANVLTF

v_gene: TRBV27
j_gene: TRBJ1-5
d_gene: .
len: 10
abundance: .
CDR3nt: TGTGCAGGGAGGAATCAGCCCCAGCATTTT
CDR3aa: CAGRNQPQHF

v_gene: TRBV20-1
j_gene: TRBJ2-1
d_gene: TRBD1
len: 12
abundance: few
CDR3nt: TGCAGGGCAAAACAGGGGGCGGGTGAGCAGTTCTTC
CDR3aa: CRAKQGAGEQFF

v_gene: TRBV7-9
j_gene: TRBJ2-5
d_gene: .
len: 14
abundance: .
CDR3nt: TGTGCCAGCAGCCCTGGACACGCCGGCGAGACCCAGTACTTC
CDR3aa: CASSPGHAGETQYF

v_gene: TRBV20-1
j_gene: TRBJ1-5
d_gene: .
len: 12
abundance: many
CDR3nt: TGCAGTGCCCGCGGACCCTCGGGGCCCCAGCATTTT
CDR3aa: CSARGPSGPQHF

v_gene: TRBV28
j_gene: TRBJ1-2
d_gene: .
len: 15
abundance: .
CDR3nt: TGTGCCAGCAGTTCCTTCGACAGTCTCCCCTATGGCTACACCTTC
CDR3aa: CASSSFDSLPYGYTF

v_gene: TRBV5-1
j_gene: TRBJ1-2
d_gene: TRBD1
len: 14
abundance: .
CDR3nt: TGCGCCAGCAGCTTCGGACAGGGTGGGCATGGCTACACCTTC
CDR3aa: CASSFGQGGHGYTF

v_gene: TRBV3-1
j_gene: TRBJ1-1
d_gene: .
len: 14
abundance: few
CDR3nt: TGTGCCAGCAGCCCTGAACCTGCCCCGAGGGAAGCTTTCTTT
CDR3aa: CASSPEPAPREAFF

v_gene: TRBV24-1
j_gene: TRBJ1-2
d_gene: TRBD1
len: 13
abundance: few
CDR3nt: TGTGCCACCAGCCGGACAGGACTCTATGGCTACACCTTC
CDR3aa: CATSRTGLYGYTF